This T cell receptor beta chain was recorded in a study of blood T cell repertoires in COVID-19. In the source study's methods: The assay estimated nucleated cells by amplifying reference gene primers. Using immunoSEQ multiplex PCR, the repertoire was profiled, and TCRdb retains in-frame clones only, with some absent. V, J and clone size reflect that table, while D and trimming were determined from the DNA. The sample has 150,000 to 200,000 clones; 75% to 90% are singletons. CDR1 LNHDA and CDR2 SQIVND come from the germline V gene (reference sequence). The CDR3 length is 13 residues. With 6 bases removed from V and 1 base from J, the gap between germline ends came to 9 bases.

Sequencing input: PBMCs or T cells enriched from blood (not recorded which). The clonotype was recovered from a woman aged 40 to 55 with acute COVID-19. This rearrangement joins TRBV19 to TRBJ1-1; D uncertain. CDR3 protein: CASRIQANTEAFF. As DNA, the CDR3 is TGTGCCAGTAGGATACAAGCGAACACTGAAGCTTTCTTT.